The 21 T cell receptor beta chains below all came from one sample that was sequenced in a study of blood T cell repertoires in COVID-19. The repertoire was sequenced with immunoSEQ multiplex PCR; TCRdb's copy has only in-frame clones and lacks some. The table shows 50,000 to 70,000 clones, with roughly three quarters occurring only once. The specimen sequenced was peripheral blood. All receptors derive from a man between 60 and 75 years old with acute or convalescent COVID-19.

Here the CDR3 reads CSVEARGSQETQYF. The CDR3 region has the DNA TGCAGCGTTGAAGCACGAGGGTCGCAAGAGACCCAGTACTTC. This chain uses TRBV29-1 with TRBJ2-5, with D maybe TRBD2 (5 bases). CDR3 length: 14 amino acids. Germline lookup yields CDR1 SQVTM and CDR2 ANQGSEA. Trimming shortened V by 1 base and J by 2 bases, and 11 bases separated the two germline ends.

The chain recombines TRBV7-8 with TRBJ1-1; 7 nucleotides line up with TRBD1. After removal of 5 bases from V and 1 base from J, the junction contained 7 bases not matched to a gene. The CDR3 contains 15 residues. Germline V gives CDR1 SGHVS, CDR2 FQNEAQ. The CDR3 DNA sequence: TGTGCCAGCAGCCGGAGGGGACAGAAGAACACTGAAGCTTTCTTT. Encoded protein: CASSRRGQKNTEAFF. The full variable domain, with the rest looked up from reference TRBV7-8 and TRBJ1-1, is GAGVSQSPRYKVAKRGQDVALRCDPISGHVSLFWYQQALGQGPEFLTYFQNEAQLDKSGLPSDRFFAERPEGSVSTLKIQRTQQEDSAVYLCASSRRGQKNTEAFFGQGTRLTVV.

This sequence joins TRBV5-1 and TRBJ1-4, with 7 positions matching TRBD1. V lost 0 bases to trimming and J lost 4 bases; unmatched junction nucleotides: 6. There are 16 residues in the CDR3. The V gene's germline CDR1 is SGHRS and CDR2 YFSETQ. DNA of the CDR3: TGCGCCAGCAGCTTGGCGGGACAGTCTCTTAATGAAAAACTGTTTTTT. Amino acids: CASSLAGQSLNEKLFF.

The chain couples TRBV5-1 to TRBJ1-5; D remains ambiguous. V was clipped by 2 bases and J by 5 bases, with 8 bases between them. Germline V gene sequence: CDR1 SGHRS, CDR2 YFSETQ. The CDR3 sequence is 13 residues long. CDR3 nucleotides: TGCGCCAGCAGCTTTGGGCTCGATCAGCCCCAGCATTTT. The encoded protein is CASSFGLDQPQHF.

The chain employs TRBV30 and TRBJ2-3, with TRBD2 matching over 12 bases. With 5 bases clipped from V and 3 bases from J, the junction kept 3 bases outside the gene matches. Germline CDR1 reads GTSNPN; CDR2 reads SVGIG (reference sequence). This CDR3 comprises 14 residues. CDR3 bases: TGTGCCTGGCTACTAGCGGGGGGAACAGATACGCAGTATTTT. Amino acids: CAWLLAGGTDTQYF.

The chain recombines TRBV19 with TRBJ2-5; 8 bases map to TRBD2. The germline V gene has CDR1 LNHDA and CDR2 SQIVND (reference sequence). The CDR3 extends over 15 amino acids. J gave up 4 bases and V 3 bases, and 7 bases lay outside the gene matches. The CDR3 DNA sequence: TGTGCCAGTAGTATCGGGCGGGGGGTAGGAGAGACCCAGTACTTC. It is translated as CASSIGRGVGETQYF.

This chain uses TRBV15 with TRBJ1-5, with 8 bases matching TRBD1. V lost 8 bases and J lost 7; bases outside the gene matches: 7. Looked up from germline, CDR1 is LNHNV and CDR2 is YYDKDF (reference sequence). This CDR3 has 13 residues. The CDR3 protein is CATGDRFGQPQHF. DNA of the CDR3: TGTGCCACCGGGGACAGGTTTGGGCAGCCCCAGCATTTT.

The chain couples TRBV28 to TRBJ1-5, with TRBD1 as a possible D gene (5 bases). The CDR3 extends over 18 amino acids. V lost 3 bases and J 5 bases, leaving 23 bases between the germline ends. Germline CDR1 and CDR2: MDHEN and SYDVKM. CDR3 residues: CASSFQSGGSGGYQPQHF. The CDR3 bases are TGTGCCAGCAGTTTTCAGAGTGGGGGGTCTGGCGGATATCAGCCCCAGCATTTT.

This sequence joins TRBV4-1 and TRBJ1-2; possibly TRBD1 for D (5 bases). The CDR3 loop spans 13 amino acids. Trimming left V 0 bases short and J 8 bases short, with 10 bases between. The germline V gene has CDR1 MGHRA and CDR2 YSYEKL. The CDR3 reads CASSQDGDWGYTF. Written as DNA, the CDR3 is TGCGCCAGCAGCCAAGATGGGGACTGGGGCTACACCTTC.

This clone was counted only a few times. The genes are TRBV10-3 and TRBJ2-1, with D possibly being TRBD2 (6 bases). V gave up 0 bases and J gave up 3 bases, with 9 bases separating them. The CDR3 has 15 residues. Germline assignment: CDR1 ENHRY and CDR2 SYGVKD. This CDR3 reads CAISESRTNYNEQFF. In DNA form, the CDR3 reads TGTGCCATCAGTGAGTCGAGGACTAACTACAATGAGCAGTTCTTC.

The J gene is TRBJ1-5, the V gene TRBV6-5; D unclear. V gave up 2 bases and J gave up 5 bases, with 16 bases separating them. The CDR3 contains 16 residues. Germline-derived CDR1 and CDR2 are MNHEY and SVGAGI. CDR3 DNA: TGTGCCAGCAGTTACGAGGCCCGGGATTTCGATCAGCCCCAGCATTTT. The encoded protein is CASSYEARDFDQPQHF.

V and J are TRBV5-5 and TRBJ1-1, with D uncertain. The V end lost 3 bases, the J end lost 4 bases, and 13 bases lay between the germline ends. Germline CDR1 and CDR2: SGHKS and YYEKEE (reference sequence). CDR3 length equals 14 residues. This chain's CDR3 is CASSYLGSGTEAFF. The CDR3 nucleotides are TGTGCCAGCAGCTACTTAGGTTCGGGCACTGAAGCTTTCTTT.

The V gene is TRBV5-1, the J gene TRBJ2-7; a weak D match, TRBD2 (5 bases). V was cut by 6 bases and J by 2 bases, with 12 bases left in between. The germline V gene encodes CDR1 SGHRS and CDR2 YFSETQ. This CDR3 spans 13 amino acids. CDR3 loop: CASNYPGTYEQYF. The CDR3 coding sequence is TGCGCCAGCAACTATCCCGGGACCTACGAGCAGTACTTC.

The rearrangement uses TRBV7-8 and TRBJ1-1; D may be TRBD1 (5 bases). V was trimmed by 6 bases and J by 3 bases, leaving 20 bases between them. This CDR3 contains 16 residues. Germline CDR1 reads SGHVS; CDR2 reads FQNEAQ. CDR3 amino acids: CASSSIGGELDTEAFF. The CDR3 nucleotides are TGTGCCAGCAGTTCGATTGGGGGGGAATTGGACACTGAAGCTTTCTTT.

The CDR3 DNA reads as TGTGCCAGTAGTGCTCAGAGGGGGCTTGAAACAGATACGCAGTATTTT. Translated: CASSAQRGLETDTQYF. This sequence joins TRBV19 and TRBJ2-3, with TRBD1 matching over 7 bases. With 5 bases clipped from V and 3 bases from J, the junction kept 11 bases outside the gene matches. This CDR3 is 16 amino acids long. Germline V gene lookup returns CDR1 LNHDA and CDR2 SQIVND (reference sequence).

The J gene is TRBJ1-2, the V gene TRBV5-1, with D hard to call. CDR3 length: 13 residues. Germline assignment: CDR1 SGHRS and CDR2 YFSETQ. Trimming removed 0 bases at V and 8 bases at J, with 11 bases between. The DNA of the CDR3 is TGCGCCAGCAGCTTGGGAGGGTCGGAAGGCTACACCTTC. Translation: CASSLGGSEGYTF.

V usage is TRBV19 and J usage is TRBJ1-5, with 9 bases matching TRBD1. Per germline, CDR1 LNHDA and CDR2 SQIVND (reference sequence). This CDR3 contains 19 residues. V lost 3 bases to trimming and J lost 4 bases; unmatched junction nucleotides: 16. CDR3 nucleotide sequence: TGTGCCAGTAGTATTACAGGGTTTGGCCGGGACAGGGATAATCAGCCCCAGCATTTT. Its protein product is CASSITGFGRDRDNQPQHF.

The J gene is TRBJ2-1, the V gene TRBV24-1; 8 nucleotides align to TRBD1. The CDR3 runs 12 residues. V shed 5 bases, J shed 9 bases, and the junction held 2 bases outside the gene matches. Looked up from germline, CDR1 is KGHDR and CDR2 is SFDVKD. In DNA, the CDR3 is TGTGCCACCAGTGTTGGGACAGGTGAGCAGTTCTTC. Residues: CATSVGTGEQFF.

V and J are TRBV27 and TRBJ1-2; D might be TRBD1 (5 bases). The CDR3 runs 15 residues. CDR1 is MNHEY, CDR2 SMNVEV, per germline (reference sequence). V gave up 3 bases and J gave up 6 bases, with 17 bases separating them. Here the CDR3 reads CASSFSQGGSDGYTF. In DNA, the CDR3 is TGTGCCAGCAGTTTCTCCCAGGGAGGGTCGGATGGCTACACCTTC.

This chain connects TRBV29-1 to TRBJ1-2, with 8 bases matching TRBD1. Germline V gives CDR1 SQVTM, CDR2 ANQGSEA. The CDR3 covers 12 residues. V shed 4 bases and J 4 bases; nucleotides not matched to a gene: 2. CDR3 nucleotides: TGCAGCGTTGGTGGGACAGGCTATGGCTACACCTTC. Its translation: CSVGGTGYGYTF. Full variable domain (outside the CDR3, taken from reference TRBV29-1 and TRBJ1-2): SAVISQKPSRDICQRGTSLTIQCQVDSQVTMMFWYRQQPGQSLTLIATANQGSEATYESGFVIDKFPISRPNLTFSTLTVSNMSPEDSSIYLCSVGGTGYGYTFGSGTRLTVV.

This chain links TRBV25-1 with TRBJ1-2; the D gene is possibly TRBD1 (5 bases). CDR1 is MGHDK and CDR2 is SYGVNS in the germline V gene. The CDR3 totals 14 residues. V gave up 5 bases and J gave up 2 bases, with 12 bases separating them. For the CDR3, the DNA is TGTGCCAGCAGTCCCCTAAAGGGGAACTATGGCTACACCTTC. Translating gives CASSPLKGNYGYTF.